This T cell receptor (beta chain) was sequenced during a study of T cell repertoires in cytomegalovirus infection. Overall study context: Based on public TCR beta signatures, there were indications of CMV infection and of a matching HLA type.

The CDR3 extends over 15 amino acids. Germline CDR1 SNHLY, CDR2 FYNNEI. Trimming removed 3 bases from V and 0 bases from J; junction bases left unmatched: 4. TCRdb reprocessed the reads with MiXCR, giving one entry per CDR3 protein. The table records roughly 110,000 distinct CDR3 sequences, under 35% of them present only once. This clonotype came up many times. Its antigen is not identified. Regarding the study as a whole: Across the ex vivo response, the dominant clonotypes were HLA-C-restricted CMV-specific TCR beta clonotypes. There were carriers of CMV plus the relevant HLA, and cumulative public TCR beta family frequency identified them.

This sequence joins TRBV2 and TRBJ2-7, with 8 nucleotides matching TRBD1. The source material was CD8+ T cells from cultured PBMCs, sampled from culture after CMV antigen stimulation. The sequence derives from a human donor in good health (CMV status not recorded). Some clones in this sample may be carry-over from other donors' samples. CDR3 region: CASSDGTGLSYEQYF. The CDR3 DNA is TGTGCCAGCAGTGACGGGACAGGACTCTCCTACGAGCAGTACTTC.